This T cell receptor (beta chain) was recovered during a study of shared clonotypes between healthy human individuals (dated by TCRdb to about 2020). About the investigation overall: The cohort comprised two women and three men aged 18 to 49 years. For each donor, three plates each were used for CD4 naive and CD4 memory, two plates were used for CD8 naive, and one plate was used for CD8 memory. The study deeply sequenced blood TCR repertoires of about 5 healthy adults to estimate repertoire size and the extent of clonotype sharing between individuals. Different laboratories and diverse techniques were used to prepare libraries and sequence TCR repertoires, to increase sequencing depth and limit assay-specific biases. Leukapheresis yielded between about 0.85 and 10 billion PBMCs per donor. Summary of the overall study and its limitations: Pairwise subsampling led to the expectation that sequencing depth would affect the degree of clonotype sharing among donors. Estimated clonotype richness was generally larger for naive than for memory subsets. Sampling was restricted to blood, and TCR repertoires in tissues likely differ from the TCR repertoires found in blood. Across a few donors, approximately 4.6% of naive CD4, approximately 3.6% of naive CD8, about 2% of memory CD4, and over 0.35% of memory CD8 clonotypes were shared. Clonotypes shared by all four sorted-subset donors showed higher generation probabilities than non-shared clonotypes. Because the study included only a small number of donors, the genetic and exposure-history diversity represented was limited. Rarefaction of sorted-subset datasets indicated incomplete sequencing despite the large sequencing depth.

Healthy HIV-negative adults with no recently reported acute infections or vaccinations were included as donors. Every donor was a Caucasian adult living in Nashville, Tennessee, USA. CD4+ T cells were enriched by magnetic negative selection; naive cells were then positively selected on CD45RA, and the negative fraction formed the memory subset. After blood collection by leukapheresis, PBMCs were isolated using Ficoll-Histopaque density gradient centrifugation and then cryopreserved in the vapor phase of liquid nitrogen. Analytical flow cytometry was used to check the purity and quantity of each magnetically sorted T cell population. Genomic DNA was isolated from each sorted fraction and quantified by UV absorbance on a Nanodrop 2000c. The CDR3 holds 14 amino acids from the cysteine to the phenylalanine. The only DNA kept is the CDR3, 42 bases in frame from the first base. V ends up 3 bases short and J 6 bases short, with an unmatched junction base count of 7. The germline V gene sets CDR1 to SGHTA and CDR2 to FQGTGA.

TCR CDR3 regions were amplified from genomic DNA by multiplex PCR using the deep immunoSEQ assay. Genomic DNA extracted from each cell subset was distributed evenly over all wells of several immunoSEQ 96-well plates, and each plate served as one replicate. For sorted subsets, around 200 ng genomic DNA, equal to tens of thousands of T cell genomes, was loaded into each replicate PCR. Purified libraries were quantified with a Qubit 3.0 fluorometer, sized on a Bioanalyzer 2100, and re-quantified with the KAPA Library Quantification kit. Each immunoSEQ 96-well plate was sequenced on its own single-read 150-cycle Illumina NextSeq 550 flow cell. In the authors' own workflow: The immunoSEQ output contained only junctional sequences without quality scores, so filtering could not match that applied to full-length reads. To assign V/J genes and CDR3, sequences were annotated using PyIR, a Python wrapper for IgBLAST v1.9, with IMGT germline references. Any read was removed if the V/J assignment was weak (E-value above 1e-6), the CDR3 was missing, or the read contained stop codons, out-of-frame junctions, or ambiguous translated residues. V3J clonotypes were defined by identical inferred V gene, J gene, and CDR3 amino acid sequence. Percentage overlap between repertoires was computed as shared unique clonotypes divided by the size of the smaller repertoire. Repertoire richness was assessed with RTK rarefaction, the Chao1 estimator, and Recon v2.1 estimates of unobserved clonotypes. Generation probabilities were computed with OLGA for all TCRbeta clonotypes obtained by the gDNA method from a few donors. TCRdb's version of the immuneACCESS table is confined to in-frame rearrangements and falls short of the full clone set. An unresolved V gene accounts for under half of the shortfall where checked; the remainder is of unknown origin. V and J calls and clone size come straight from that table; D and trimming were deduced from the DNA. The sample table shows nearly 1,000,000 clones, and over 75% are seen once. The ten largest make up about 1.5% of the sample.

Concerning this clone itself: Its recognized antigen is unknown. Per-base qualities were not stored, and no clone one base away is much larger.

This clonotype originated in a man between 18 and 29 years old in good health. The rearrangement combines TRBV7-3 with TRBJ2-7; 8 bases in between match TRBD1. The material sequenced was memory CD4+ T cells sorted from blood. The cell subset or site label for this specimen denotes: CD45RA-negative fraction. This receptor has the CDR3 CASSLTGEVGEQYF. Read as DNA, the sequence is TGTGCCAGCAGCTTGACAGGGGAAGTTGGCGAGCAGTACTTC.